The next 30 T cell receptor beta chains were all read from a single sample in a study of CD8 T cells in ankylosing spondylitis. MiXCR was run by TCRdb on the 5' RACE reads, yielding one entry per CDR3 protein. The sample holds 310,000 or so distinct CDR3 sequences; over 15% are singletons and the top ten take about 8%. Source material: blood, either unsorted or a sorted T cell fraction (not recorded which). The receptors here all came from a male donor with ankylosing spondylitis or in good health (not recorded which).

This clonotype was seen only a few times. The rearrangement joins TRBV29-1 to TRBJ2-3, with TRBD1 matching 9 bases. The CDR3 runs to 14 residues. Looked up from germline, CDR1 is SQVTM and CDR2 is ANQGSEA. V was clipped by 6 bases and J by 4 bases; unmatched bases: 8. CDR3 sequence: CSVRPGQGADTQYF. CDR3 nucleotides: TGCAGCGTGCGCCCGGGACAGGGCGCAGATACGCAGTATTTT.

This clonotype has ten or more counts. The V call is TRBV5-1, the J call TRBJ2-3; D could derive from TRBD1 or TRBD2 (5 bases each). The V end lost 2 bases, the J end lost 4 bases, and 14 bases lay between the germline ends. The CDR3 loop spans 15 amino acids. CDR1 and CDR2 (germline): SGHRS, YFSETQ. CDR3 sequence (DNA): TGCGCCAGCAGCTTACCGGGACCCCAGGCAGATACGCAGTATTTT. Amino acids: CASSLPGPQADTQYF.

The V gene is TRBV27, the J gene TRBJ2-2; tentatively, D is TRBD1 or TRBD2 (5 bases each). V was trimmed by 7 bases and J by 3 bases, leaving 15 bases between them. Germline V gives CDR1 MNHEY, CDR2 SMNVEV (reference sequence). The CDR3 runs to 15 residues. CDR3 sequence reads: CASNTGRRHTGELFF. The DNA for the CDR3 is TGTGCCAGCAACACGGGACGGAGACACACCGGGGAGCTGTTTTTT.

J is TRBJ2-1 and V is TRBV7-8; 7 bases agree with TRBD1. The V gene's germline CDR1 is SGHVS and CDR2 FQNEAQ. V was clipped by 6 bases and J by 5 bases; unmatched bases: 10. This CDR3 is 15 amino acids long. The CDR3 is CASSRWGQPDNEQFF. The DNA of the CDR3 is TGTGCCAGCAGTCGATGGGGACAGCCCGACAATGAGCAGTTCTTC.

This clonotype counts as medium-sized (0.01 to 0.1%). The rearrangement joins TRBV15 to TRBJ1-5; unclear D gene. The germline V gene has CDR1 LNHNV and CDR2 YYDKDF (reference sequence). Trimming shortened V by 3 bases and J by 5 bases, and 26 bases separated the two germline ends. CDR3 length: 19 residues. The CDR3 DNA is TGTGCCACCAGCAGCGAACCAGGAAGGCACCACGCCACTGATCAGCCCCAGCATTTT. It yields the protein CATSSEPGRHHATDQPQHF.

The genes are TRBV27 and TRBJ1-6; 7 bases line up with TRBD1. Per germline, CDR1 MNHEY and CDR2 SMNVEV (reference sequence). J lost 10 bases, V lost 3 bases, and 3 bases had no gene match. CDR3 size: 13 residues. In DNA form, the CDR3 reads TGTGCCAGCAGTTTCAGGGGGAGGTCACCCCTCCACTTT. Translation: CASSFRGRSPLHF.

V gene TRBV12-3 or TRBV12-4 combines with J gene TRBJ1-4; weak D call: TRBD1 (6 bases). The V gene lost 10 bases and the J gene lost 8 bases, with 17 bases spanning the gap. The CDR3 extends over 13 amino acids. CDR3 DNA sequence: TGTGCCACTCAAAACAGGGTGTCAGAAAAACTGTTTTTT. Translated, it gives CATQNRVSEKLFF.

The genes are TRBV6-1 and TRBJ1-1; D is undetermined. The CDR3 sequence is 15 residues long. Trimming shortened V by 6 bases and J by 3 bases, and 17 bases separated the two germline ends. Germline V lookup: CDR1 MNHNS, CDR2 SASEGT. DNA for the CDR3: TGTGCCAGCAGGTTTATAGGTGCTCGGGACACTGAAGCTTTCTTT. It encodes CASRFIGARDTEAFF.

This clonotype was counted at least ten times. The V gene is TRBV20-1, the J gene TRBJ1-1; maybe TRBD1 (6 bases). CDR3 size: 14 residues. Per the germline V gene, CDR1 is DFQATT and CDR2 is SNEGSKA (reference sequence). Trimming took 6 bases from V and 1 from J, leaving 15 bases between them. The CDR3 region has the DNA TGCAGTGCCCCCGGTCCGGGACAGAACACTGAAGCTTTCTTT. This encodes CSAPGPGQNTEAFF.

Of note for this clonotype: Just one base apart from a much larger clone, this may be a read error. V and J are TRBV5-1 and TRBJ1-1; D is ambiguous. The CDR3 contains 13 residues. V lost 4 bases, J lost 1 base, and 8 bases lay in between. Germline V lookup: CDR1 SGHRS, CDR2 YFSETQ. CDR3 coding DNA: TGCGCCAGCAGCGCCAACAAGAACACTGAAGCTTTCTTT. It yields the protein CASSANKNTEAFF.

The V gene is TRBV20-1, the J gene TRBJ1-3; D call uncertain. The CDR3 contains 12 residues. V was clipped by 3 bases and J by 5 bases, with 8 bases between them. Germline V CDR1 and CDR2: DFQATT, SNEGSKA (reference sequence). Written as DNA, the CDR3 is TGCAGTGCTAGCAACGATAGAAACACCATATATTTT. Residues: CSASNDRNTIYF.

This clonotype was found a few times. This chain connects TRBV7-8 to TRBJ1-1; unclear D gene. The V and J ends lost 4 bases and 7 bases respectively, with 13 bases between them. This CDR3 region has 13 residues. Germline V lookup: CDR1 SGHVS, CDR2 FQNEAQ. The CDR3 spells CASSSTGRNEAFF. CDR3 nucleotide sequence: TGTGCCAGCAGCTCCACCGGGAGGAATGAAGCTTTCTTT.

The rearrangement links TRBV5-1 to TRBJ2-1; TRBD2 matches 7 bases. Germline V lookup: CDR1 SGHRS, CDR2 YFSETQ. The V gene end was trimmed by 0 bases and the J gene end by 1 base; junction bases not matched to a gene: 4. The CDR3 has 16 amino acids. The chain's CDR3 is CASSLGLANSYNEQFF. DNA of the CDR3: TGCGCCAGCAGCTTGGGACTAGCCAATTCCTACAATGAGCAGTTCTTC.

The chain couples TRBV12-3 or TRBV12-4 to TRBJ1-1; D gene unclear. This CDR3 is 14 amino acids long. V dropped 11 bases and J dropped 0 bases, with 16 bases sitting between them. The CDR3 region is CASRPGKMNTEAFF. CDR3 nucleotide sequence: TGTGCCTCTCGGCCGGGTAAGATGAACACTGAAGCTTTCTTT.

This clonotype showed up many times. The V call is TRBV20-1, the J call TRBJ1-5, with D perhaps TRBD1 (5 bases). The germline V gene encodes CDR1 DFQATT and CDR2 SNEGSKA (reference sequence). Between the trimmed V and J ends, which lost 5 bases and 1 base, there was a span of 12 bases. The CDR3 covers 14 residues. DNA of the CDR3: TGCAGTGCTGCACTAGGGGTGAGCAATCAGCCCCAGCATTTT. Translating gives CSAALGVSNQPQHF.

Comments on this clonotype: At one end, the junction sequence differs from germline, possibly due to a read error. V and J are TRBV7-7 and TRBJ2-2; D gene unclear. The CDR3 covers 14 residues. CDR1 and CDR2 from the germline V gene are SSHAT and FNYEAQ (reference sequence). This chain's CDR3 is CASSSRLNTGELFF. CDR3 coding DNA: TGTGCTAGCAGCTCGAGACTTAACACCGGGGAGCTGTTTTTT.

This sequence joins TRBV5-1 and TRBJ1-4; D remains unclear. The CDR3 runs 14 residues. Germline V gene lookup returns CDR1 SGHRS and CDR2 YFSETQ. V lost 1 base to trimming and J lost 4 bases, with 8 bases between them. This CDR3 reads CASSLNSGNEKLFF. The CDR3 DNA follows: TGCGCCAGCAGCTTGAACAGCGGTAATGAAAAACTGTTTTTT.

This clonotype was recorded a few times. The chain has TRBV29-1 and TRBJ1-2; D unclear. Trimming took 1 base from V and 7 from J, leaving 10 bases between them. Germline-derived CDR1 and CDR2 are SQVTM and ANQGSEA. The CDR3 is made up of 12 amino acids. The CDR3 coding sequence is TGCAGCGTTGAAGTACGTTTGCTTGGCTACACCTTC. It yields the protein CSVEVRLLGYTF.

The chain is built from TRBV2 and TRBJ2-2, with D hard to call. CDR3 length: 14 amino acids. Germline loops: CDR1 SNHLY, CDR2 FYNNEI. The V end lost 4 bases, the J end lost 0 bases, and 6 bases lay between the germline ends. CDR3 in DNA: TGTGCCAGCAGTGGGGCCCCGAACACCGGGGAGCTGTTTTTT. Translating it yields CASSGAPNTGELFF.

The CDR3 DNA follows: TGTGCCAGCAGCTTAGACGGGGGCCGGAACACCGGGGAGCTGTTTTTT. The encoded protein is CASSLDGGRNTGELFF. The gene calls are TRBV7-2 and TRBJ2-2; D may be TRBD1 or TRBD2 (6 bases each). Between the trimmed V and J ends, which lost 1 base and 1 base, there was a span of 10 bases. Germline V gene lookup returns CDR1 SGHTA and CDR2 FQGNSA. The CDR3 totals 16 residues.

There are a few counts of this clonotype. This chain connects TRBV20-1 to TRBJ1-5; tentative D call: TRBD1 (5 bases). CDR3 length: 16 amino acids. Between the trimmed V and J ends, which lost 3 bases and 2 bases, there was a span of 17 bases. CDR1 is DFQATT and CDR2 is SNEGSKA in the germline V gene (reference sequence). CDR3 loop: CSASPPGFGGNQPQHF. In DNA form, the CDR3 reads TGCAGTGCTAGCCCCCCAGGGTTTGGAGGCAATCAGCCCCAGCATTTT.

CDR3 region: CASSIRGDRKNTEAFF. For the CDR3, the DNA is TGTGCCAGTAGTATAAGGGGGGACAGGAAGAACACTGAAGCTTTCTTT. The V call is TRBV19, the J call TRBJ1-1; 8 nucleotides align to TRBD1. V was pared by 2 bases and J by 1 base, with 6 bases of the junction left unmatched. This CDR3 spans 16 amino acids. Germline lookup yields CDR1 LNHDA and CDR2 SQIVND (reference sequence).

The J gene is TRBJ1-1, the V gene TRBV5-1, with a possible D match to TRBD1 (5 bases). The CDR3 is 14 residues long. Trimming cost V 0 bases and J 4 bases, with 10 bases left between them. CDR1 is SGHRS and CDR2 is YFSETQ in the germline V gene. The CDR3: CASSLGGVGTEAFF. CDR3 nucleotide sequence: TGCGCCAGCAGCTTGGGAGGGGTGGGCACTGAAGCTTTCTTT.

The chain carries TRBV5-1 and TRBJ2-3; either TRBD1 or TRBD2 may fit D (5 bases each). The CDR3 runs 15 residues. Germline lookup yields CDR1 SGHRS and CDR2 YFSETQ. V was pared by 0 bases and J by 2 bases, with 10 bases between. CDR3 nucleotide sequence: TGCGCCAGCAGCTTGGGGGACGGATACACAGATACGCAGTATTTT. Its protein is CASSLGDGYTDTQYF.

This clonotype was counted ten times or more. The rearrangement links TRBV20-1 to TRBJ1-5, with unresolved D. Germline V gene lookup returns CDR1 DFQATT and CDR2 SNEGSKA (reference sequence). V shed 1 base and J shed 2 bases, with 12 bases lying between them. The CDR3 spans 15 residues. This CDR3 reads CSARGVWSGNQPQHF. CDR3 coding DNA: TGCAGTGCTAGAGGGGTCTGGTCGGGCAATCAGCCCCAGCATTTT.

This clonotype was recorded a few times. The chain employs TRBV6-2 or TRBV6-3 and TRBJ2-2; the match to TRBD2 covers 11 bases. The CDR3 consists of 15 residues. Germline V lookup: CDR1 MNHEY, CDR2 SVGEGT. The trim removed 6 bases at V and 4 bases at J, leaving 4 bases unmatched. DNA for the CDR3: TGTGCCAGCAGAGCCCTAGCGGGGGGCACCGGGGAGCTGTTTTTT. This gives the protein CASRALAGGTGELFF.

In its sample, this clonotype was seen a few times. The CDR3 bases are TGCGCCAGCAGCACGGACAGGGGGAACACTGAAGCTTTCTTT. It yields the protein CASSTDRGNTEAFF. The rearrangement joins TRBV5-1 to TRBJ1-1; 9 nucleotides align to TRBD1. This CDR3 contains 14 residues. CDR1 is SGHRS and CDR2 is YFSETQ in the germline V gene. V dropped 4 bases and J dropped 1; count of bases not matched to a gene: 2.

This clonotype was counted only a few times. The chain uses TRBV15 and TRBJ1-5, with 12 bases that match TRBD1. V dropped 5 bases and J dropped 6; count of bases not matched to a gene: 14. Germline V gene data show CDR1 as LNHNV and CDR2 as YYDKDF (reference sequence). This CDR3 spans 18 amino acids. CDR3 in amino acids: CATSGTGGAGFIGQPQHF. In nucleotides, the CDR3 is TGTGCCACCAGCGGGACAGGGGGCGCGGGTTTCATAGGTCAGCCCCAGCATTTT.

The V call is TRBV20-1, the J call TRBJ1-1, with 9 bases fitting TRBD1. The CDR3 covers 16 residues. In germline, CDR1 is DFQATT, CDR2 SNEGSKA (reference sequence). The ends lost 0 bases at V and 4 bases at J; junction bases unmatched: 9. The CDR3 DNA reads TGCAGTGCTAGAGAGGGGGGGACAGGGCGCGGCACTGAAGCTTTCTTT. Protein: CSAREGGTGRGTEAFF.

The chain has TRBV6-2 or TRBV6-3 and TRBJ1-5, with D uncertain. Trimming stripped 4 bases from V and 5 bases from J, with 18 bases between. This CDR3 contains 16 residues. Germline values: CDR1 MNHEY, CDR2 SVGEGT. CDR3: CASSSLGRSTHQPQHF. CDR3 coding DNA: TGTGCCAGCAGTTCCCTCGGCAGGTCAACCCATCAGCCCCAGCATTTT.